Each of the 14 T cell receptor beta chains below was sequenced from the same sample in a study of T-cell reconstitution after alpha-beta-depleted transplantation in children. TCRbeta library construction was performed incorporating unique molecular identifiers. TCRdb recomputed calls from the PCR reads with MiXCR, one row per CDR3 protein. This repertoire shows 200,000 to 250,000 distinct CDR3 sequences, about 11% found once; its top ten account for over 25%. Specimen: PBMCs, collected before TCRalphabeta/CD19-depleted stem cell transplant. All receptors come from a child less than two years old with acute myeloid leukemia, due to receive a stem cell transplant.

This clonotype was recorded at least ten times. The rearrangement links TRBV10-3 to TRBJ2-7; the D gene is possibly TRBD2 (5 bases). V lost 6 bases and J lost 0, with 6 bases in between. Per germline, CDR1 ENHRY and CDR2 SYGVKD. There are 12 residues in the CDR3. The DNA for the CDR3 is TGTGCCATCAGGACTAACTCCTACGAGCAGTACTTC. Encoded protein: CAIRTNSYEQYF.

This clonotype was picked up many times. The rearrangement links TRBV18 to TRBJ1-2; D is unresolved. V was trimmed by 4 bases and J by 8 bases, leaving 11 bases between them. The CDR3 totals 12 residues. Germline CDR1 is KGHSH and CDR2 is LQKENI. The CDR3 DNA is TGTGCCAGCTCACGAGGGAAAGACGGCTACACCTTC. As protein: CASSRGKDGYTF.

This clonotype has at least ten counts. This chain's CDR3 is CASSLPRGTEAFF. The CDR3 nucleotides are TGTGCCAGCAGTTTACCCCGGGGCACTGAAGCTTTCTTT. The J gene is TRBJ1-1, the V gene TRBV12-3 or TRBV12-4, with D unresolved. Trimming cost V 2 bases and J 4 bases, with 8 bases left between them. This CDR3 is 13 amino acids long.

Ten or more counts support this clonotype. The gene calls are TRBV7-2 and TRBJ2-2; TRBD2 matches 7 bases. Germline-derived CDR1 and CDR2 are SGHTA and FQGNSA. The V gene end was trimmed by 2 bases and the J gene end by 4 bases; junction bases not matched to a gene: 1. CDR3 length: 14 amino acids. The CDR3: CASSLWGGTGELFF. The CDR3 nucleotides read TGTGCCAGCAGCTTATGGGGGGGCACCGGGGAGCTGTTTTTT. The variable domain in full, with the rest retrieved from reference TRBV7-2 and TRBJ2-2, is GAGVSQSPSNKVTEKGKDVELRCDPISGHTALYWYRQSLGQGLEFLIYFQGNSAPDKSGLPSDRFSAERTGGSVSTLTIQRTQQEDSAVYLCASSLWGGTGELFFGEGSRLTVL.

This clonotype was observed many times. The V call is TRBV29-1, the J call TRBJ2-3; 7 nucleotides align to TRBD2. The ends lost 2 bases at V and 0 bases at J; junction bases unmatched: 2. The CDR3 consists of 14 residues. CDR1 is SQVTM and CDR2 is ANQGSEA in the germline V gene. The CDR3 nucleotides are TGCAGCGTTGAAAAGCGGGATAGCACAGATACGCAGTATTTT. This encodes CSVEKRDSTDTQYF.

The CDR3 nucleotides are TGTGCCAGCAGTTTCCTAGCGGAAGGGGACACAGATACGCAGTATTTT. This sequence encodes CASSFLAEGDTDTQYF. The chain combines TRBV27 with TRBJ2-3, with 7 bases matching TRBD2. V gave up 3 bases and J gave up 2 bases; unmatched junction bases: 8. CDR1 and CDR2 (germline): MNHEY, SMNVEV (reference sequence). The CDR3 contains 16 residues.

This clonotype was detected many times. V gene TRBV7-2 combines with J gene TRBJ2-2; D is perhaps TRBD1 (6 bases). CDR3 length equals 15 residues. Germline-derived CDR1 and CDR2 are SGHTA and FQGNSA. Trimming left V 4 bases short and J 8 bases short, with 17 bases between. CDR3 residues: CASSSYRVSGGELFF. The CDR3 DNA follows: TGTGCCAGCAGCTCCTACAGGGTTTCGGGGGGGGAGCTGTTTTTT.

Many counts were recorded for this clonotype. This chain connects TRBV12-3 or TRBV12-4 to TRBJ1-5; D ambiguous. The CDR3 runs to 13 residues. V was trimmed by 1 base and J by 10 bases, leaving 11 bases between them. The CDR3 loop is CASSLDWSTPQHF. Here the CDR3 DNA reads TGTGCCAGCAGTTTAGACTGGTCCACACCCCAGCATTTT.

This clonotype was picked up many times. The chain recombines TRBV7-2 with TRBJ2-5, with 7 positions matching TRBD2. V was clipped by 6 bases and J by 5 bases; unmatched bases: 6. The germline gives CDR1 SGHTA, CDR2 FQGNSA. The CDR3 length is 13 residues. CDR3 protein: CASRVGGGETQYF. DNA for the CDR3: TGTGCCAGCAGAGTGGGGGGAGGGGAGACCCAGTACTTC.

This clonotype showed up just a few times. V usage is TRBV7-3 and J usage is TRBJ2-7, with no clear D. The germline V gene has CDR1 SGHTA and CDR2 FQGTGA. The V gene lost 3 bases and the J gene lost 5 bases, with 5 bases spanning the gap. This CDR3 is 11 amino acids long. The CDR3 is CASSFTNEQYF. CDR3 nucleotide sequence: TGTGCCAGCAGCTTTACAAACGAGCAGTACTTC.

At least ten counts were recorded for this clonotype. The chain recombines TRBV6-2 or TRBV6-3 with TRBJ2-7, with 9 positions matching TRBD2. In germline, CDR1 is MNHEY, CDR2 SVGEGT. The V gene end was trimmed by 2 bases and the J gene end by 2 bases; junction bases not matched to a gene: 4. The length of the CDR3 is 15 residues. The CDR3 nucleotides read TGTGCCAGCAGTTACGGGCTAGCGGGGACCTACGAGCAGTACTTC. The encoded protein is CASSYGLAGTYEQYF.

The sample holds many counts of this clonotype. Written as DNA, the CDR3 is TGTGCCTGGAGTGTAGGCCAGGGGGCCCAGCCCCAGCATTTT. Residues: CAWSVGQGAQPQHF. The chain is built from TRBV30 and TRBJ1-5, with TRBD1 matching over 8 bases. The germline gives CDR1 GTSNPN, CDR2 SVGIG (reference sequence). J lost 7 bases, V lost 0 bases, and 5 bases had no gene match. The CDR3 consists of 14 residues. Looking up the rest from reference TRBV30 and TRBJ1-5 gives the full variable domain: SQTIHQWPATLVQPVGSPLSLECTVEGTSNPNLYWYRQAAGRGLQLLFYSVGIGQISSEVPQNLSASRPQDRQFILSSKKLLLSDSGFYLCAWSVGQGAQPQHFGDGTRLSIL.

At least ten counts were recorded for this clonotype. The chain couples TRBV5-1 to TRBJ2-3; 10 bases match TRBD2. Germline CDR1 is SGHRS and CDR2 is YFSETQ. The CDR3 is made up of 16 amino acids. V was clipped by 4 bases and J by 2 bases; unmatched bases: 7. The CDR3 reads CASSPEREGHTDTQYF. CDR3 bases: TGCGCCAGCAGCCCTGAGCGGGAGGGCCACACAGATACGCAGTATTTT.

This clonotype came up many times. The chain uses TRBV5-1 and TRBJ2-2; D is uncertain. The germline V gene encodes CDR1 SGHRS and CDR2 YFSETQ. Trimming stripped 4 bases from V and 7 bases from J, with 11 bases between. CDR3 size: 13 residues. CDR3 nucleotides: TGCGCCAGCAGCCCGGGCCTTGTCGGGGAGCTGTTTTTT. Its protein is CASSPGLVGELFF.